This T cell receptor (beta chain) stems from a study of glioma-infiltrating T cells. TCR alpha and beta CDR3 regions were amplified from RNA using iRepertoire nested multiplex PCR. TCRdb fed the multiplex PCR reads into MiXCR, producing one record per CDR3 protein. Of tens of thousands of distinct CDR3 sequences in the sample, 35% to 45% were seen once. Trimming took 5 bases from V and 14 from J; bases not matched to a gene: 19. CDR1 and CDR2 from the germline V gene are MGHDK and SYGVNS. The CDR3 covers 16 residues. Input material: glioma tissue, nonneoplastic brain tissue, or PBMCs (not recorded which). The clonotype comes from a human donor with low-grade glioma or glioblastoma, undergoing nonglioma brain surgery, or in good health (not recorded which). This chain connects TRBV25-1 to TRBJ2-1; TRBD2 matches 9 bases. CDR3: CASSNPGLASYNGKFF. In DNA, the CDR3 is TGTGCCAGCAGTAACCCGGGACTAGCTAGCTACAATGGGAAGTTCTTC.